The rows below give T cell receptor beta chains drawn from one sample of a study of CDR3 diversity in severe acne. TCRdb used MiXCR to reprocess the PCR reads, holding one entry per CDR3 protein. The data hold more than 80,000 distinct CDR3 sequences, with around 47% observed a single time. The sequencing sample was made of blood. Receptors were obtained from a male donor with severe acne vulgaris. Both conserved end residues are part of each CDR3. Each record gives: clone size, V gene, J gene, D gene, CDR3 protein, CDR3 DNA. A D gene is named only where the DNA matches it firmly. Clone sizes are given selectively: once, few, many, or a class where the clone is expanded.

>many|TRBV11-3|TRBJ1-1|NA
CASSFGLTEAFF
TGTGCCAGCAGCTTTGGTCTCACTGAAGCTTTCTTT
>many|TRBV16|TRBJ2-2|NA
CASSLFSGELFF
TGTGCCAGCAGTCTTTTCTCCGGGGAGCTGTTTTTT
>NA|TRBV29-1|TRBJ1-1|NA
CGVEDPNTEAFF
TGCGGCGTCGAGGACCCGAACACTGAAGCTTTCTTT
>many|TRBV27|TRBJ1-2|NA
CASSPRRVGGYTF
TGTGCCAGCAGTCCCCGAAGGGTGGGAGGCTACACCTTC
>many|TRBV29-1|TRBJ1-1|NA
CSVEKMNTEAFF
TGCAGCGTTGAGAAGATGAACACTGAAGCTTTCTTT
>medium-sized|TRBV20-1|TRBJ1-5|TRBD1
CSAGQGESNQPQHF
TGCAGTGCGGGACAGGGGGAAAGCAATCAGCCCCAGCATTTT
>many|TRBV2|TRBJ2-7|NA
CASSRDGRSYEQYF
TGTGCCAGCAGCAGGGACGGCCGCTCCTACGAGCAGTACTTC
>NA|TRBV9|TRBJ2-6|TRBD2
CASSVVGLAGGGANVLTF
TGTGCCAGCAGCGTAGTAGGACTAGCGGGGGGAGGGGCCAACGTCCTGACTTTC
>NA|TRBV6-1|TRBJ2-5|NA
CASSEVSTAGRETQYF
TGTGCCAGCAGTGAAGTTTCGACAGCCGGACGGGAGACCCAGTACTTC
>NA|TRBV7-2|TRBJ2-5|NA
CASSLDQEASWETQYF
TGTGCCAGCAGCTTAGATCAAGAGGCTAGCTGGGAGACCCAGTACTTC
>few|TRBV12-3/TRBV12-4|TRBJ1-2|NA
CAISLSHRATNYGYTF
TGTGCCATCTCACTTTCCCACAGGGCGACTAACTATGGCTACACCTTC
>NA|TRBV12-3/TRBV12-4|TRBJ1-2|NA
CASSLFTRVDGYTF
TGTGCCAGCAGTTTATTTACTCGGGTCGATGGCTACACCTTC
>many|TRBV11-2|TRBJ2-5|NA
CASSSEPLDSQETQYF
TGTGCCAGCAGCTCAGAGCCCCTGGACTCACAAGAGACCCAGTACTTC
>few|TRBV28|TRBJ2-7|TRBD2
CASTLAGRSGQYF
TGTGCCAGCACACTAGCGGGTCGGAGCGGGCAGTACTTC
>NA|TRBV7-9|TRBJ2-7|NA
CASSLRGGGGPPPYEQYF
TGTGCCAGCAGCTTAAGGGGGGGGGGGGGGCCCCCGCCCTACGAGCAGTACTTC
>NA|TRBV5-1|TRBJ2-3|NA
CASSLRHREGPTDTQYF
TGCGCCAGCAGCCTTCGTCATCGCGAGGGACCCACAGATACGCAGTATTTT
>NA|TRBV19|TRBJ2-7|TRBD1
CASSITDRSDEQYF
TGTGCCAGTAGTATTACGGACAGGTCCGACGAGCAGTACTTC
>NA|TRBV10-3|TRBJ1-6|NA
CASSELQGDNSPLHF
TGTGCCAGCAGTGAGTTGCAGGGAGATAATTCACCCCTCCACTTT
>NA|TRBV28|TRBJ2-5|TRBD1
CASNFGDREETQYF
TGTGCCAGCAACTTTGGGGACAGGGAAGAGACCCAGTACTTC
>NA|TRBV6-1|TRBJ1-2|NA
CASSEARTGSGYTF
TGTGCCAGCAGTGAAGCGCGTACAGGGTCTGGCTACACCTTC
>medium-sized|TRBV29-1|TRBJ1-1|NA
CSVPVWGAANTEAFF
TGCAGCGTTCCTGTTTGGGGGGCAGCAAACACTGAAGCTTTCTTT
>NA|TRBV25-1|TRBJ1-3|NA
CASSYRVPGNTIYF
TGTGCCAGCAGCTACAGGGTCCCTGGAAACACCATATATTTT